These 15 T cell receptor beta chains were all obtained from the same sample, sequenced in a study of cytotoxic CD8 clonotypes in ibrutinib-treated CLL. Sequencing was performed with immunoSEQ multiplex PCR; in TCRdb, only in-frame clones are kept and a portion is missing. Here the sample spans about 23,000 clones, 68% being singletons. This material consisted of PBMCs, taken after 24 months of ibrutinib treatment. The receptors here all came from a human donor with chronic lymphocytic leukemia.

By share of the sample, this clone is medium-sized. This chain uses TRBV11-2 with TRBJ2-3, with D perhaps matching TRBD1 (6 bases). The germline CDR1 and CDR2 sequences are SGHAT and FQNNGV. The ends were cut back, 5 bases at V and 3 bases at J, with 15 bases in the middle. This CDR3 is built from 15 residues. CDR3 amino acids: CASSRGTRNTDTQYF. The CDR3, as DNA: TGTGCCAGCAGCAGGGGGACACGCAATACAGATACGCAGTATTTT.

The chain recombines TRBV30 with TRBJ2-7; either TRBD1 or TRBD2 may supply D (5 bases each). Trimming pared 4 bases from V and 1 base from J, leaving 11 bases between. CDR1 and CDR2 from the germline V gene are GTSNPN and SVGIG (reference sequence). The CDR3 length is 13 residues. The CDR3 nucleotides read TGTGCCTGGACCTCTGAGGGGTCCTACGAGCAGTACTTC. Protein: CAWTSEGSYEQYF.

This clone was seen only a few times. The chain combines TRBV19 with TRBJ2-7; 8 bases agree with TRBD1. The CDR3 spans 13 residues. The V gene end was trimmed by 5 bases and the J gene end by 5 bases; junction bases not matched to a gene: 5. Germline CDR1 LNHDA, CDR2 SQIVND (reference sequence). In nucleotides, the CDR3 is TGTGCCAGTAGTCTCCAGGGGGCCCACGAGCAGTACTTC. Its translation is CASSLQGAHEQYF.

This chain connects TRBV7-8 to TRBJ2-7; D unresolved. The CDR3 extends over 14 amino acids. Trimming pared 5 bases from V and 0 bases from J, leaving 11 bases between. Germline values: CDR1 SGHVS, CDR2 FQNEAQ. In DNA, the CDR3 is TGTGCCAGCAGCGAATCGGACCGCTCCTACGAGCAGTACTTC. This sequence encodes CASSESDRSYEQYF.

The chain uses TRBV18 and TRBJ1-5; no definite D call. The V end was cut by 3 bases, the J end by 9 bases, with 15 bases between. This CDR3 spans 14 amino acids. Germline V lookup: CDR1 KGHSH, CDR2 LQKENI. The CDR3, as DNA: TGTGCCAGCTCACCTAACGGCCGAATAGGGCCCCAGCATTTT. Protein product: CASSPNGRIGPQHF. Together with reference TRBV18 and TRBJ1-5, the CDR3 gives the full variable domain: NAGVMQNPRHLVRRRGQEARLRCSPMKGHSHVYWYRQLPEEGLKFMVYLQKENIIDESGMPKERFSAEFPKEGPSILRIQQVVRGDSAAYFCASSPNGRIGPQHFGDGTRLSIL.

This clone showed up just a few times. The chain recombines TRBV5-6 with TRBJ2-1; TRBD2 agrees at 8 bases. The CDR3 totals 15 residues. After removal of 2 bases from V and 8 bases from J, the junction contained 9 bases not matched to a gene. Germline V lookup: CDR1 SGHDT, CDR2 YYEEEE. For the CDR3, the DNA is TGTGCCAGCAGCTTACTCGGGGGGGCAATGTATGAGCAGTTCTTC. It translates to CASSLLGGAMYEQFF.

V and J are TRBV5-6 and TRBJ2-1; D gene unclear. CDR3 length equals 12 residues. Germline V lookup: CDR1 SGHDT, CDR2 YYEEEE. V gave up 0 bases and J gave up 3 bases, with 1 base separating them. CDR3 sequence: CASSLDYNEQFF. The CDR3 bases are TGTGCCAGCAGCTTGGACTACAATGAGCAGTTCTTC.

The V gene is TRBV5-3, the J gene TRBJ2-3; D gene ambiguous. TRBV5-3 qualifies as an ORF whose function is uncertain. Between the trimmed V and J ends, which lost 2 bases and 2 bases, there was a span of 9 bases. The CDR3 consists of 14 residues. This chain's CDR3 is CARSLGRITDTQYF. DNA for the CDR3: TGTGCCAGAAGCTTAGGCCGGATCACAGATACGCAGTATTTT.

V gene TRBV2 combines with J gene TRBJ1-6; D not resolved. Deletions cut 3 bases from V and 3 bases from J, with 9 bases between. CDR1 is SNHLY, CDR2 FYNNEI, per germline. The CDR3 runs to 15 residues. CDR3 sequence: CASSEGNFYNSPLHF. CDR3 coding DNA: TGTGCCAGCAGTGAGGGGAATTTCTATAATTCACCCCTCCACTTT.

The V gene is TRBV5-4, the J gene TRBJ1-1; TRBD1 might be the D (5 bases). Trimming stripped 0 bases from V and 0 bases from J, with 6 bases between. This CDR3 is 14 amino acids long. Germline V gene lookup returns CDR1 SGHNT and CDR2 YYREEE (reference sequence). This CDR3 is CASSLGGLNTEAFF. The CDR3, as DNA: TGTGCCAGCAGCTTGGGGGGCCTGAACACTGAAGCTTTCTTT. Full variable domain (outside the CDR3, taken from reference TRBV5-4 and TRBJ1-1): ETGVTQSPTHLIKTRGQQVTLRCSSQSGHNTVSWYQQALGQGPQFIFQYYREEENGRGNFPPRFSGLQFPNYSSELNVNALELDDSALYLCASSLGGLNTEAFFGQGTRLTVV.

The chain combines TRBV4-1 with TRBJ2-7; no definite D call. Trimming removed 4 bases from V and 1 base from J, with 11 bases in between. In germline, CDR1 is MGHRA, CDR2 YSYEKL. The CDR3 is made up of 14 amino acids. In nucleotides, the CDR3 is TGCGCCAGCAGCCCAGGACCGGGTTCCTACGAGCAGTACTTC. Its translation: CASSPGPGSYEQYF.

The genes are TRBV2 and TRBJ2-5, with a tentative D call TRBD1 (5 bases). Per germline, CDR1 SNHLY and CDR2 FYNNEI. Trimming left V 1 base short and J 5 bases short, with 11 bases between. CDR3 size: 14 residues. The CDR3 is CASSEGRAAETQYF. CDR3 sequence (DNA): TGTGCCAGCAGTGAAGGCAGGGCGGCGGAGACCCAGTACTTC.

The V gene is TRBV10-2, the J gene TRBJ1-2, with D maybe TRBD1 (5 bases). The CDR3 has 14 residues. Germline V gene sequence: CDR1 WSHSY, CDR2 SAAADI. V was cut by 3 bases and J by 4 bases, with 12 bases left in between. The CDR3 DNA reads TGCGCCAGCAGTGATGTGGGGGTCCCCTATGGCTACACCTTC. This sequence encodes CASSDVGVPYGYTF.

Within the sample, this clone is medium-sized. This chain uses TRBV2 with TRBJ1-2, with D unclear. Germline V gene sequence: CDR1 SNHLY, CDR2 FYNNEI. This CDR3 has 13 residues. V was shortened by 5 bases and J by 4 bases, with 11 bases between the two germline ends. CDR3 bases: TGTGCCAGCAGTTCGGGCCGGCCCTATGGCTACACCTTC. It encodes CASSSGRPYGYTF.

The V gene is TRBV27, the J gene TRBJ1-1; D is ambiguous. The germline gives CDR1 MNHEY, CDR2 SMNVEV (reference sequence). The CDR3 consists of 12 residues. Trimming stripped 5 bases from V and 1 base from J, with 5 bases between. CDR3 nucleotides: TGTGCCAGCAGTAGGGCGAACACTGAAGCTTTCTTT. Translation gives CASSRANTEAFF.